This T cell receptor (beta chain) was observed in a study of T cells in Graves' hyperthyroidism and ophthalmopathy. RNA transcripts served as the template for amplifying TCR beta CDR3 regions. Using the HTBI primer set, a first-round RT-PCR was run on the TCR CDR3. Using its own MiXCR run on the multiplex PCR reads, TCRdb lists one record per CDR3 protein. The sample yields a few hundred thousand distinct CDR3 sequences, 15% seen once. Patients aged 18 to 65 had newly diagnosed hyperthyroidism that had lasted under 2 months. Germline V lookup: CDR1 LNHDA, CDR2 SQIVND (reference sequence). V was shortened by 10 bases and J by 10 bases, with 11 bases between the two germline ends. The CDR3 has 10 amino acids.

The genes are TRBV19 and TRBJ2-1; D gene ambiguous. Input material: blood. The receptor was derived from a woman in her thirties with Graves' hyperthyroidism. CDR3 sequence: CATALGEQFF. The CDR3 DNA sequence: TGTGCCACCGCGCTGGGGGAGCAGTTCTTC.